Given below is one T cell receptor (beta chain) in context. The target antigen is unknown. A much larger clone lies a single base off, so this may be a read error. These data are taken from a study of Graves' ophthalmopathy and Graves' hyperthyroidism. Study-level points and caveats: Blood also held most thyroid clonotypes expanded above 0.001 frequency. Ophthalmopathy progression was predicted with 55% to 71% sensitivity and roughly 74% specificity.

The CDR3 loop spans 14 amino acids. V was shortened by 3 bases and J by 9 bases, with 18 bases between the two germline ends. Researchers took RNA transcripts and amplified TCR beta CDR3 regions from them. Second-round multiplex PCR came after a first-round RT-PCR that employed HTBI primers. TCRdb ran MiXCR on the multiplex PCR reads and lists one entry per CDR3 protein. The repertoire holds about 480,000 distinct CDR3 sequences, with approximately 15% as singletons. The source material was blood. The receptor comes from a woman in her twenties or thirties with Graves' ophthalmopathy. The chain uses TRBV12-3 or TRBV12-4 and TRBJ2-7; perhaps D is TRBD1 or TRBD2 (7 bases each). As DNA, the CDR3 is TGTGCCAGCAGTTTGGCCAGGGGGAGGGGGGGGCAGTACTTC. This translates into CASSLARGRGGQYF.